This section outlines one T cell receptor (beta chain) sequence together with its context. This beta chain is off target for a library built for alpha chains, so its abundance means little. The time point denotes: sample taken at primary tumor resection. Sequencing of whole RNA from tumor, nontumor lung or frozen PBMC involved no sorting. These data are taken from a study of spatial heterogeneity in lung cancer. Study-wide context: An average of more than ten raw reads was observed per unique TCR and UMI combination.

Germline V gene lookup returns CDR1 SGHNT and CDR2 YENEEA. The CDR3 covers 13 residues. The V end lost 4 bases, the J end lost 8 bases, and 14 bases lay between the germline ends. Using its own MiXCR run on the 5' RACE reads, TCRdb lists one record per CDR3 protein. The sample contains about 7,900 distinct CDR3 sequences, 4% to 5% of which appear only once. The clonotype originates from a male donor with early-stage non-small cell lung cancer. This chain connects TRBV11-3 to TRBJ2-5, with D perhaps matching TRBD1 (6 bases). Sequenced material: PBMCs, taken at surgery. CDR3 in DNA: TGTGCCAGCAGCTGGGGGCCAGGTGAAACCCAGTACTTC. Translated, it gives CASSWGPGETQYF.